Listed here are 20 T cell receptor beta chains from one sample, sequenced in a study of blood T cell repertoires in COVID-19. The protocol was immunoSEQ multiplex PCR, while the TCRdb copy is restricted to in-frame clones and leaves out a portion. The sample yields more than 85,000 clones, 85% to 90% seen once. The sequenced sample was peripheral blood. These receptors were taken from a woman aged 50 to 60 with acute or convalescent COVID-19.

This clone was seen a few times. The rearrangement uses TRBV19 and TRBJ2-7, with 9 nucleotides matching TRBD1. Germline-derived CDR1 and CDR2 are LNHDA and SQIVND (reference sequence). The V gene end was trimmed by 6 bases and the J gene end by 5 bases; junction bases not matched to a gene: 5. The CDR3 runs to 13 residues. CDR3 in DNA: TGTGCCAGTAGCGACAGGGGGGAGAACGAGCAGTACTTC. Its translation is CASSDRGENEQYF.

This rearrangement joins TRBV19 to TRBJ1-5, with 8 bases that match TRBD1. J was trimmed by 6 bases and V by 3 bases; bases with no gene match: 10. Germline V CDR1 and CDR2: LNHDA, SQIVND (reference sequence). CDR3 length equals 16 residues. This chain's CDR3 is CASSMGGQGEIQPQHF. The DNA of the CDR3 is TGTGCCAGTAGTATGGGTGGACAGGGAGAAATTCAGCCCCAGCATTTT.

The chain carries TRBV5-1 and TRBJ2-1, with 8 bases that match TRBD2. The J segment lost 3 bases and the V segment lost 3 bases, leaving 5 bases of the junction unmatched. Germline V gene data show CDR1 as SGHRS and CDR2 as YFSETQ. This CDR3 has 15 amino acids. CDR3 sequence reads: CASSSLAGNYNEQFF. In DNA form, the CDR3 reads TGCGCCAGCAGCTCATTAGCGGGAAACTACAATGAGCAGTTCTTC.

The table lists this clone with a few counts. The V call is TRBV7-9, the J call TRBJ1-3; D is perhaps TRBD1 (5 bases). Germline CDR1 is SEHNR and CDR2 is FQNEAQ (reference sequence). V lost 0 bases and J lost 1, with 13 bases in between. CDR3 size: 17 residues. As DNA, the CDR3 is TGTGCCAGCAGCTTAGCCTCAGGAGGGACGTCTGGAAACACCATATATTTT. It codes for CASSLASGGTSGNTIYF.

CDR3 sequence: CSGYRDTEETQYF. CDR3 nucleotide sequence: TGCAGCGGGTACCGGGACACCGAAGAGACCCAGTACTTC. The V gene is TRBV29-1, the J gene TRBJ2-5; TRBD1 is a possible D gene (6 bases). The germline V gene encodes CDR1 SQVTM and CDR2 ANQGSEA. V shed 7 bases and J shed 3 bases, with 15 bases lying between them. The CDR3 length is 13 residues.

The V gene is TRBV5-8, the J gene TRBJ2-1, with 14 bases aligning to TRBD2. The V gene's germline CDR1 is SGHTS and CDR2 YDEGEE. The CDR3 runs 13 residues. Unmatched junction bases numbered 4, after V lost 2 bases and J lost 15 bases. CDR3 amino acids: CASSFGTSGRLFF. CDR3 nucleotides: TGTGCCAGCAGCTTCGGGACTAGCGGGAGACTGTTCTTC.

The CDR3 reads CASSQTTGGGYTF. The CDR3 nucleotides read TGCGCCAGCAGTCAAACGACAGGAGGTGGCTACACCTTC. The V call is TRBV23-1, the J call TRBJ1-2; tentative D call: TRBD1 (6 bases). TRBV23-1 is recorded as an ORF, its role being uncertain. This CDR3 is built from 13 residues. V lost 2 bases, J lost 7 bases, and 11 bases lay in between.

The gene calls are TRBV7-2 and TRBJ2-2; weak D call: TRBD1 (6 bases). The germline V and J ends were trimmed by 2 bases and 4 bases, with 11 bases remaining between them. CDR1 is SGHTA and CDR2 is FQGNSA in the germline V gene. The CDR3 length is 15 residues. The CDR3 nucleotides are TGTGCCAGCAGCTTACAACAGGGCCCCACCGGGGAGCTGTTTTTT. Residues: CASSLQQGPTGELFF.

The chain combines TRBV5-5 with TRBJ2-3; 7 positions match TRBD2. The CDR3 is 16 residues long. The germline CDR1 and CDR2 sequences are SGHKS and YYEKEE (reference sequence). With V trimmed by 2 bases and J by 5 bases, 11 bases remained unmatched. DNA of the CDR3: TGTGCCAGCAGCTTTGGGGACTGGGGAGGGAGAGATACGCAGTATTTT. It codes for CASSFGDWGGRDTQYF.

This CDR3 reads CASSLQGTAYEQYF. For the CDR3, the DNA is TGCGCCAGCAGCTTACAGGGGACAGCCTACGAGCAGTACTTC. The V call is TRBV5-1, the J call TRBJ2-7, with 7 bases aligning to TRBD1. Germline trimming cut 2 bases from V and 2 bases from J; bases unmatched to any gene: 4. Germline CDR1 is SGHRS and CDR2 is YFSETQ. This CDR3 region has 14 residues.

Only one count was recorded for this clone. The CDR3 region is CASSVGSELRRNSPLHF. The CDR3 coding sequence is TGTGCCAGCAGCGTAGGTTCGGAGCTGAGACGCAATTCACCCCTCCACTTT. The chain has TRBV9 and TRBJ1-6, with D uncertain. With 0 bases removed from V and 7 bases from J, the gap between germline ends came to 17 bases. The CDR3 runs to 17 residues. Germline-derived CDR1 and CDR2 are SGDLS and YYNGEE.

This clone was recorded only once. This chain links TRBV11-2 with TRBJ2-7, with 8 bases lining up with TRBD1. The CDR3 is made up of 15 amino acids. Germline lookup yields CDR1 SGHAT and CDR2 FQNNGV. Trimming took 4 bases from V and 6 from J; bases not matched to a gene: 11. The chain's CDR3 is CASSSPRPTGVEQYF. For the CDR3, the DNA is TGTGCCAGCAGCTCCCCACGACCGACAGGGGTCGAGCAGTACTTC.

This chain connects TRBV30 to TRBJ2-1; 9 nucleotides agree with TRBD2. The CDR3 contains 13 residues. V lost 2 bases, J lost 4 bases, and 0 bases stayed unmatched. Germline CDR1 and CDR2: GTSNPN and SVGIG (reference sequence). CDR3 sequence (DNA): TGTGCCTGGAGTAGCGGGGGGTACAATGAGCAGTTCTTC. Translation gives CAWSSGGYNEQFF.

The chain joins TRBV5-1 to TRBJ1-3; 7 bases agree with TRBD1. Germline CDR1 SGHRS, CDR2 YFSETQ. The CDR3 covers 19 residues. V was pared by 4 bases and J by 0 bases, with 16 bases of the junction left unmatched. The CDR3 is CASSHRRQGSIGSGNTIYF. The CDR3 nucleotides are TGCGCCAGCAGCCATCGTCGACAGGGTAGTATAGGCTCTGGAAACACCATATATTTT.

The chain has TRBV30 and TRBJ2-1, with D possibly TRBD2 on 5 matching bases. The length of the CDR3 is 11 residues. Trimming removed 5 bases from V and 12 bases from J, with 14 bases in between. Germline lookup yields CDR1 GTSNPN and CDR2 SVGIG (reference sequence). The CDR3 nucleotides read TGTGCCTGGGGCGCCACCGGACTGCAGTTCTTC. This translates into CAWGATGLQFF.

This clone was recorded once. This chain uses TRBV5-4 with TRBJ1-2; D is undetermined. The germline V gene encodes CDR1 SGHNT and CDR2 YYREEE (reference sequence). The germline V and J ends were trimmed by 2 bases and 7 bases, with 3 bases remaining between them. CDR3 length: 10 amino acids. This chain's CDR3 is CASSFRGYTF. The CDR3 DNA is TGTGCCAGCAGCTTTCGTGGCTACACCTTC.

About this clone itself: An end of the junction differs from the germline gene, which may be a read error. The genes are TRBV24-1 and TRBJ2-1; 11 bases are a match to TRBD2. Per germline, CDR1 KGHDR and CDR2 SFDVKD. The CDR3 runs to 19 residues. The CDR3 protein is CVTSDSWTSGYSSYNEQFF. Here the CDR3 DNA reads TGTGTCACCAGTGACTCCTGGACTAGCGGGTACAGCTCCTACAATGAGCAGTTCTTC.

CDR3 amino acids: CASSVGQANWPQHF. The CDR3, as DNA: TGTGCCAGCAGCGTAGGACAGGCCAATTGGCCCCAGCATTTT. The V call is TRBV9, the J call TRBJ1-5; possibly TRBD1 for D (6 bases). Deletions cut 0 bases from V and 9 bases from J, with 13 bases between. The CDR3 spans 14 residues. Per the germline V gene, CDR1 is SGDLS and CDR2 is YYNGEE.

This chain connects TRBV19 to TRBJ2-7, with 7 bases lining up with TRBD1. Trimming cost V 5 bases and J 0 bases; bases outside gene matches: 13. This CDR3 region has 17 residues. CDR1 and CDR2 (germline): LNHDA, SQIVND (reference sequence). CDR3 bases: TGTGCCAGTAGTCAACTTCCACAGGGGACCCTCTCCTACGAGCAGTACTTC. It encodes CASSQLPQGTLSYEQYF.

The chain uses TRBV24-1 and TRBJ2-1; tentative D call: TRBD2 (7 bases). The CDR3 is 16 amino acids. The V gene lost 4 bases and the J gene lost 4 bases, with 16 bases spanning the gap. The V gene's germline CDR1 is KGHDR and CDR2 SFDVKD. CDR3 protein: CATSDQSRGGYNEQFF. The CDR3 DNA is TGTGCCACCAGTGACCAATCTAGGGGGGGTTACAATGAGCAGTTCTTC.